The present entry profiles one T cell receptor (beta chain) with its context. Antigen unknown. This entry is derived from a study of CD8+ T cells in alopecia areata. Findings and caveats of the study: Tofacitinib produced a significant decrease in scalp clonality and in expanded CD8+ clones among the top 100. Researchers say the link of baseline CD8+ expansion to response remains uncertain, with one nonresponder.

Extraction of RNA preceded its reverse transcription into cDNA, which served as the sequencing template. Generated by immunoSEQ multiplex PCR, the TCRdb table keeps only in-frame clones and is missing some. The repertoire has about 210,000 clones, roughly 64% of them found once; the top ten carry about 4.2%. V was cut by 4 bases and J by 2 bases, with 11 bases left in between. CDR1 is SQVTM and CDR2 is ANQGSEA in the germline V gene. CDR3 length equals 13 residues. Indicated treatment: oral pan-JAK inhibitor, 5-10 mg twice daily. Sequences were derived from CD4+ T cells sorted from blood, sampled at week 4, from a patient treated with tofacitinib. The J gene is TRBJ1-1, the V gene TRBV29-1, with D maybe TRBD1 (6 bases). This TCR came from a human donor with alopecia areata. The CDR3 region is CSVATGQNTEAFF. The DNA for the CDR3 is TGCAGCGTTGCAACAGGGCAAAACACTGAAGCTTTCTTT. The entire variable domain, with the rest obtained from reference TRBV29-1 and TRBJ1-1, is as follows: SAVISQKPSRDICQRGTSLTIQCQVDSQVTMMFWYRQQPGQSLTLIATANQGSEATYESGFVIDKFPISRPNLTFSTLTVSNMSPEDSSIYLCSVATGQNTEAFFGQGTRLTVV.